Sequencing of this TCR beta chain was carried out in a study of beta chain features in type 1 diabetes. Whole-study context: Cell yields, age and gender were similar between patients and healthy donors.

Expressed TCRB transcripts were sequenced after all isolated RNA was converted to cDNA. The study sequenced naive, central memory and regulatory T cell samples to an average of roughly 3.8 million reads. This table comes from immunoSEQ multiplex PCR, and its TCRdb copy is limited to in-frame clones, with some not included. The sample yields about 620,000 clones, around 16% seen once. Sorted populations were all over 98% pure. This clone has just a few counts. Its antigen is not identified. Study results and limitations: PCR might show a preference for shorter templates, equally across patients and controls.

The germline V gene encodes CDR1 SGHTA and CDR2 FQGTGA. With V trimmed by 6 bases and J by 2 bases, 15 bases remained unmatched. The CDR3 has 20 amino acids. This receptor was taken from a young man in good health. The chain has TRBV7-3 and TRBJ2-3; 15 bases are a match to TRBD2. Sequenced sample: naive CD4+ T cells from blood. The CDR3 DNA reads as TGTGCCAGCAGTTTTTTTGGACTAGCGGGAGGGCCCCGAACCACAGATACGCAGTATTTT. Translated, it gives CASSFFGLAGGPRTTDTQYF. The variable domain in full, with the rest retrieved from reference TRBV7-3 and TRBJ2-3, is GAGVSQTPSNKVTEKGKYVELRCDPISGHTALYWYRQSLGQGPEFLIYFQGTGAADDSGLPNDRFFAVRPEGSVSTLKIQRTERGDSAVYLCASSFFGLAGGPRTTDTQYFGPGTRLTVL.